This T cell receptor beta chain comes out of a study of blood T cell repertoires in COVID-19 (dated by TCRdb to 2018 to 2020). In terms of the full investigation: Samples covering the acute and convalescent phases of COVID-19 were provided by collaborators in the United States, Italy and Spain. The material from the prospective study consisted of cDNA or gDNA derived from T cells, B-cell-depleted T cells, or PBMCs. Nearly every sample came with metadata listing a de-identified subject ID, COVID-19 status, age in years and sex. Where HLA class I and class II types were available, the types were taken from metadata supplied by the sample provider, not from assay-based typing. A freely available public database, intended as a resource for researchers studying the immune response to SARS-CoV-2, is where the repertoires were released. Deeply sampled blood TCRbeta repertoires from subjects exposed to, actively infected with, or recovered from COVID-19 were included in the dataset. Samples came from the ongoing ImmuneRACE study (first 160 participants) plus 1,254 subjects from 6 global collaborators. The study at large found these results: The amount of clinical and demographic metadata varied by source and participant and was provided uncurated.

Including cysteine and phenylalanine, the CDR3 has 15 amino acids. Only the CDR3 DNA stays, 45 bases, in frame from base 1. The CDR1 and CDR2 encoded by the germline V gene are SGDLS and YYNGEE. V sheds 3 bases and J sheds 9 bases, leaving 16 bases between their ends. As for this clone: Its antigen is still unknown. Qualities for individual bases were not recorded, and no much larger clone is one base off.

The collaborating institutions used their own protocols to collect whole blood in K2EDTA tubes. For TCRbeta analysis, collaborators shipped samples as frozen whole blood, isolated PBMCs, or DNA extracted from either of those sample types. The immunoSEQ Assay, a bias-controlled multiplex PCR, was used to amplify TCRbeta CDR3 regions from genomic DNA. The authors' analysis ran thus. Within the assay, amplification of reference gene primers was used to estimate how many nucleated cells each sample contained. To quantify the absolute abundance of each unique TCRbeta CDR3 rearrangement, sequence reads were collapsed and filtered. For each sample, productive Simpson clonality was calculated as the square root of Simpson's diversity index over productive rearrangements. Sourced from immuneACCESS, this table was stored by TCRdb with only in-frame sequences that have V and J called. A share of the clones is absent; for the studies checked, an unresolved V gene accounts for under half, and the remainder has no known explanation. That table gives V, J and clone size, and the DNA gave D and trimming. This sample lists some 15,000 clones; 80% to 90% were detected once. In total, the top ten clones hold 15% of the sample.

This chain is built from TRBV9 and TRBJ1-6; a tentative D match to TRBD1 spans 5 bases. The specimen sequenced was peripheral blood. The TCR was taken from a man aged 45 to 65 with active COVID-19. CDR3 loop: CASSAGGVSSSPLHF. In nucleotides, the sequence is TGTGCCAGCAGCGCCGGGGGGGTCTCTAGTTCACCCCTCCACTTT.